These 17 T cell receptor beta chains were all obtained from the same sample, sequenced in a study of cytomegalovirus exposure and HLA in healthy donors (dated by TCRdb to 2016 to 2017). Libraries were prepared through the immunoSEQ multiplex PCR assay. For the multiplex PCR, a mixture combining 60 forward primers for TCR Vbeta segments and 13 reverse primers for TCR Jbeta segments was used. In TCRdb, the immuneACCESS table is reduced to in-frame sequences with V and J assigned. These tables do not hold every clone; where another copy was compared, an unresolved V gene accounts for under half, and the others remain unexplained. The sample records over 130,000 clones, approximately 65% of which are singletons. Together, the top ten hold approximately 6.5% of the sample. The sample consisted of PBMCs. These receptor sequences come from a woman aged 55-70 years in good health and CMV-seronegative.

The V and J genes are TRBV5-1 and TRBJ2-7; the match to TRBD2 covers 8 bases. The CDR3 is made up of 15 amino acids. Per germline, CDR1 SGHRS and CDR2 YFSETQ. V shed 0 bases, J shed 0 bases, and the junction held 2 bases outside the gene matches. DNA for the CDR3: TGCGCCAGCAGCTTGGTAGCGGGAAGCTCCTACGAGCAGTACTTC. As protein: CASSLVAGSSYEQYF.

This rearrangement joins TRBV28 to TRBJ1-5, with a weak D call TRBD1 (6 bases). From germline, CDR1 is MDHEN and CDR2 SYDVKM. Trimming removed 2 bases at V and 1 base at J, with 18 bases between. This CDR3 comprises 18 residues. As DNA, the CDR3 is TGTGCCAGCAGTTTAATTTCGCAGGGGTTATGGAGCAATCAGCCCCAGCATTTT. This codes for CASSLISQGLWSNQPQHF. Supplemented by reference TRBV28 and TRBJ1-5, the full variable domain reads DVKVTQSSRYLVKRTGEKVFLECVQDMDHENMFWYRQDPGLGLRLIYFSYDVKMKEKGDIPEGYSVSREKKERFSLILESASTNQTSMYLCASSLISQGLWSNQPQHFGDGTRLSIL.

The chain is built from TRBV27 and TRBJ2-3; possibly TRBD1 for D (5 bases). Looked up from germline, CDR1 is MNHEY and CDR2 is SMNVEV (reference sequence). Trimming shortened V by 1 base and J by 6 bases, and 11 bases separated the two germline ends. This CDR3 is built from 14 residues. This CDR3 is CASSLLPTVDTQYF. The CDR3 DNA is TGTGCCAGCAGTTTATTACCGACAGTGGATACGCAGTATTTT.

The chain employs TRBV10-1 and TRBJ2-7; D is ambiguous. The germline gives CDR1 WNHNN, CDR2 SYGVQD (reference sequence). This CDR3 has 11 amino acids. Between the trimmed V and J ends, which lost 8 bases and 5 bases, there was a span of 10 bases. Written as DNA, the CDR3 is TGCGCCAGCCTTCTTGAGAACGAGCAGTACTTC. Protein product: CASLLENEQYF.

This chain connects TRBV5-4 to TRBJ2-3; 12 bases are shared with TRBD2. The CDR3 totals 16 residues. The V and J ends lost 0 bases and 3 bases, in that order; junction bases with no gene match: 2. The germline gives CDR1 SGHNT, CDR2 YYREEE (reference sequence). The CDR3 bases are TGTGCCAGCAGCTTGGCCGGGACTAGCGGGACAGATACGCAGTATTTT. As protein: CASSLAGTSGTDTQYF.

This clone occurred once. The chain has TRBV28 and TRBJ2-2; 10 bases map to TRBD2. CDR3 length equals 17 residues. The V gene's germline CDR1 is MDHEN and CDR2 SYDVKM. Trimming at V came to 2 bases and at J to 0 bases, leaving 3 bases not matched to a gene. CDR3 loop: CASSLVGLAPNTGELFF. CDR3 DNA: TGTGCCAGCAGTTTAGTGGGACTAGCGCCGAACACCGGGGAGCTGTTTTTT.

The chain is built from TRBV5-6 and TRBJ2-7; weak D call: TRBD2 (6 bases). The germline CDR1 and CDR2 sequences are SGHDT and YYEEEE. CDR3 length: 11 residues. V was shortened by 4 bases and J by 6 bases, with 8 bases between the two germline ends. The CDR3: CASSAGGEQYF. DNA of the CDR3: TGTGCCAGCAGCGCCGGGGGCGAGCAGTACTTC.

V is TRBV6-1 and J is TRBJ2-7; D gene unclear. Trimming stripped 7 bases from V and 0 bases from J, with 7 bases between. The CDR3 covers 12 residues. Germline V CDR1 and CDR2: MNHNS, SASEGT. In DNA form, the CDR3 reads TGTGCCAGCACCAAGAGCTCCTACGAGCAGTACTTC. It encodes CASTKSSYEQYF.

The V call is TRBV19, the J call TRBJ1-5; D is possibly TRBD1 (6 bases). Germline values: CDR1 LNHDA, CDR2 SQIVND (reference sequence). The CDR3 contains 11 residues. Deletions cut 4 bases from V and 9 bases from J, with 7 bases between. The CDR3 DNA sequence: TGTGCCAGTAGTACACAGGGGCCCCAGCATTTT. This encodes CASSTQGPQHF.

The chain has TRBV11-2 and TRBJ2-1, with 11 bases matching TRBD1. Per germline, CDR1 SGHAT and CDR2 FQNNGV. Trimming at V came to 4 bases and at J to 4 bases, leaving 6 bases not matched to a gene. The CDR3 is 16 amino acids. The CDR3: CASSSIRDRGYNEQFF. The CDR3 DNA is TGTGCCAGCAGCTCCATCCGGGACAGGGGGTACAATGAGCAGTTCTTC.

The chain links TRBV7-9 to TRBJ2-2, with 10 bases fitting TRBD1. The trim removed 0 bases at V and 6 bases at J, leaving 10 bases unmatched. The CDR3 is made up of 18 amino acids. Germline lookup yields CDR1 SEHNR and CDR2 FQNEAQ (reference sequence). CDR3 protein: CASSLADRGRSISGELFF. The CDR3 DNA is TGTGCCAGCAGCTTAGCCGACAGGGGGCGTTCCATTTCCGGGGAGCTGTTTTTT.

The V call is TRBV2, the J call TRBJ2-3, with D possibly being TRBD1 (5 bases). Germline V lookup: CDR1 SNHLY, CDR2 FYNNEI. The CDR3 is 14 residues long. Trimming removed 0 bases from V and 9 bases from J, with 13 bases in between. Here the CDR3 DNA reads TGTGCCAGCAGTGAAGCGCTTCAAAGGGGAACGCAGTATTTT. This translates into CASSEALQRGTQYF.

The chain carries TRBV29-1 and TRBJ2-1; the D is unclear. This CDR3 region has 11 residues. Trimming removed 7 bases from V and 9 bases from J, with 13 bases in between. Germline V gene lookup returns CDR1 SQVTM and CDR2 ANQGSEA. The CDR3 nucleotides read TGCAGCGCGGGTGAGGCTATTGAGCAGTTCTTC. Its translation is CSAGEAIEQFF.

The CDR3 DNA is TGTGCCAGCAGCCCAAGCTGGGGGGGGCGATATGGCTACACCTTC. Its translation: CASSPSWGGRYGYTF. The chain joins TRBV28 to TRBJ1-2, with D perhaps TRBD1 (6 bases). Trimming took off 6 bases at V and 5 bases at J, with 19 bases between the two ends. This CDR3 comprises 15 residues. The germline gives CDR1 MDHEN, CDR2 SYDVKM.

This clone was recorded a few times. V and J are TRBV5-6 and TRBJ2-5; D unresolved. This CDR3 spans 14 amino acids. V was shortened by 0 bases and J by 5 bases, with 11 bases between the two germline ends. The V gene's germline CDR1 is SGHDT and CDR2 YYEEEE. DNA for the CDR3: TGTGCCAGCAGCTTGGGTGACACGTTGGAGACCCAGTACTTC. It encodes CASSLGDTLETQYF.

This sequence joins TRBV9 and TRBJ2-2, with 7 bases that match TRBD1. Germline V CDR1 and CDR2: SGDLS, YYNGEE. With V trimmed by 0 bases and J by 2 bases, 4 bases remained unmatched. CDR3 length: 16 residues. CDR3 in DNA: TGTGCCAGCAGCGTAGCTACAGGGGTCAACACCGGGGAGCTGTTTTTT. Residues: CASSVATGVNTGELFF.

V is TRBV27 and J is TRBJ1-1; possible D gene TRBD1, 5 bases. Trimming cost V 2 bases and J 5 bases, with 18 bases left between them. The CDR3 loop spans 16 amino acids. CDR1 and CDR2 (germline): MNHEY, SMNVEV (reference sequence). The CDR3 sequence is CASSLTGRVARTEAFF. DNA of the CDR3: TGTGCCAGCAGTTTAACGGGCAGGGTGGCTAGGACTGAAGCTTTCTTT.